This T cell receptor beta chain derives from a study of blood T cell repertoires in COVID-19. For the study at large: T cells, B-cell-depleted T cells, or PBMCs supplied cDNA or gDNA.

Per the original methods: Reference gene primer amplification gave nucleated cell count estimates. Libraries were prepared by immunoSEQ multiplex PCR; TCRdb keeps only in-frame clonotypes and omits some of them. The V and J calls and the clone size are those of that table, but D and trimming were determined from the DNA. This repertoire shows around 150,000 clones, 81% found once; its top ten account for more than 9.5%. In germline, CDR1 is SGHDT, CDR2 YYEEEE. V was clipped by 5 bases and J by 2 bases; unmatched bases: 7. This CDR3 comprises 14 residues. V gene TRBV5-6 combines with J gene TRBJ2-7; 7 nucleotides match TRBD1. This receptor was obtained from a man in his 60s with active or convalescent COVID-19. The sample taken for sequencing was peripheral blood. CDR3 bases: TGTGCCAGCAGGCGCATGACAGGGCCCTACGAGCAGTACTTC. Protein sequence: CASRRMTGPYEQYF.